The rows below give T cell receptor beta chains drawn from one sample of a study of cytomegalovirus exposure and HLA in healthy donors. Measured with immunoSEQ multiplex PCR; TCRdb has only the in-frame clones, and not every one. The sample comprises 200,000 or so clones, 84% of which are singletons, and approximately 7% rests with the top ten. What was sequenced was PBMCs. The receptors were gathered from a man aged 18 to 30 in good health and CMV-seropositive. Each CDR3 is given with its conserved first and last residue. A D gene is named only where the DNA matches it firmly. A row's size may be missing; if present it is once, few, many or a size class.

clone size: NA; V gene: TRBV29-1; J gene: TRBJ2-5; D gene: TRBD1; CDR3 DNA: TGCAGCGTTTCACCGGGACAGGTCCAAGAGACCCAGTACTTC; CDR3 protein: CSVSPGQVQETQYF
clone size: NA; V gene: TRBV6-1; J gene: TRBJ2-2; D gene: NA; CDR3 DNA: TGTGCCAGCAGTGTTTTCTGGGCAACCGGGGAGCTGTTTTTT; CDR3 protein: CASSVFWATGELFF
clone size: NA; V gene: TRBV9; J gene: TRBJ2-7; D gene: TRBD2; CDR3 DNA: TGTGCCAGCAGTCCTTTAGCGGGAGCCTACGAGCAGTACTTC; CDR3 protein: CASSPLAGAYEQYF
clone size: NA; V gene: TRBV28; J gene: TRBJ2-7; D gene: NA; CDR3 DNA: TGTGCCAGCAGTAAAAATCCAAATCGGCAGGCTGTCTTC; CDR3 protein: CASSKNPNRQAVF
clone size: NA; V gene: TRBV2; J gene: TRBJ2-1; D gene: NA; CDR3 DNA: TGTGCCAGCAGTGGGCGGATCTCCTACAATGAGCAGTTCTTC; CDR3 protein: CASSGRISYNEQFF
clone size: NA; V gene: TRBV7-3; J gene: TRBJ2-2; D gene: TRBD2; CDR3 DNA: TGTGCCAGCAGCCCGGGACTAGCGGGCCCCGGGGAGCTGTTTTTT; CDR3 protein: CASSPGLAGPGELFF
clone size: few; V gene: TRBV5-6; J gene: TRBJ1-5; D gene: TRBD1; CDR3 DNA: TGTGCCAGCAGCCTGGGACAGTTCAATCAGCCCCAGCATTTT; CDR3 protein: CASSLGQFNQPQHF
clone size: NA; V gene: TRBV25-1; J gene: TRBJ1-2; D gene: NA; CDR3 DNA: TGTGCCAGCAGTAACAACAGGATGCACACCTTC; CDR3 protein: CASSNNRMHTF
clone size: NA; V gene: TRBV29-1; J gene: TRBJ2-7; D gene: NA; CDR3 DNA: TGCAGCGCGGCGGGGAACGAGCAGTACTTC; CDR3 protein: CSAAGNEQYF
clone size: NA; V gene: TRBV6-5; J gene: TRBJ2-1; D gene: NA; CDR3 DNA: TGTGCCACCCTCAGGGGCCTGGGGCATGAGCAGTTCTTC; CDR3 protein: CATLRGLGHEQFF
clone size: NA; V gene: TRBV5-1; J gene: TRBJ2-7; D gene: TRBD1; CDR3 DNA: TGCGCCAGCAGCCGCGGGACAGGGGTTCTCTACGAGCAGTACTTC; CDR3 protein: CASSRGTGVLYEQYF
clone size: NA; V gene: TRBV5-6; J gene: TRBJ1-5; D gene: NA; CDR3 DNA: TGTGCCAGCAGCTTCCAACCGCTATCGGGGGGTTATCAGCCCCAGCATTTT; CDR3 protein: CASSFQPLSGGYQPQHF
clone size: NA; V gene: TRBV27; J gene: TRBJ2-2; D gene: NA; CDR3 DNA: TGTGCCAGCAGTTTAAAGGGTGGGAGGCAGGCTAGGGCCGGGGAGCTGTTTTTT; CDR3 protein: CASSLKGGRQARAGELFF
clone size: NA; V gene: TRBV19; J gene: TRBJ2-7; D gene: TRBD2; CDR3 DNA: TGTGCCAGTAGTACCTACGGGGGGGTTTGGAACGAGCAGTACTTC; CDR3 protein: CASSTYGGVWNEQYF
clone size: NA; V gene: TRBV7-9; J gene: TRBJ2-3; D gene: NA; CDR3 DNA: TGTGCCAGCAGCTTAGCGTGGGGGCGGGGCACAGATACGCAGTATTTT; CDR3 protein: CASSLAWGRGTDTQYF
clone size: NA; V gene: TRBV5-1; J gene: TRBJ1-2; D gene: TRBD1; CDR3 DNA: TGCGCCAGCAGCAATGACAGGGATTATGGCTACACCTTC; CDR3 protein: CASSNDRDYGYTF
clone size: NA; V gene: TRBV7-9; J gene: TRBJ2-7; D gene: TRBD2; CDR3 DNA: TGTGCCAGCAGCGAGATAGGACTAGCGGATAAATCCTACGAGCAGTACTTC; CDR3 protein: CASSEIGLADKSYEQYF
clone size: few; V gene: TRBV7-8; J gene: TRBJ2-7; D gene: TRBD1; CDR3 DNA: TGTGCCAGCAGCCAAGCGGCAGACAGGGTGGCTGCCTACGAGCAGTACTTC; CDR3 protein: CASSQAADRVAAYEQYF
clone size: NA; V gene: TRBV7-8; J gene: TRBJ1-4; D gene: NA; CDR3 DNA: TGTGCCAGCAGCTTAAATGTCGCTGCTGGGGGGTTGGAAAAACTGTTTTTT; CDR3 protein: CASSLNVAAGGLEKLFF